What follows are 24 T cell receptor beta chains derived from one specimen sequenced in a study of regulatory T cells in long-lasting Graves disease. Sample time point: persistent/refractory GD, antithyroid drugs over 5 years with positive TRAb. PBMCs provided the RNA from which the TCR library was made. iRepertoire HTBI primers and Arm-PCR of CDR3 regions built TCR beta libraries. MiXCR, run by TCRdb on the multiplex PCR reads, gives a single entry per CDR3 protein. The sample carries some 430,000 distinct CDR3 sequences, about a fifth recorded once. The source material was peripheral blood mononuclear cells (PBMCs), sampled when the disease was refractory, from a patient treated with antithyroid drugs. Source of these receptors: a female donor with Graves disease.

The chain links TRBV10-3 to TRBJ1-2; D remains unclear. This CDR3 spans 14 amino acids. Germline V gene lookup returns CDR1 ENHRY and CDR2 SYGVKD. CDR3 coding DNA: TGTACCACTCACAGTTTGAGGGCAGACTATGGCTACACCTTC. Protein product: CTTHSLRADYGYTF.

In its sample, this clonotype was seen many times. The CDR3 here is CSAGQGWSYNEQFF. The CDR3 DNA is TGCAGTGCGGGACAGGGCTGGTCCTACAATGAGCAGTTCTTC. The gene calls are TRBV20-1 and TRBJ2-1, with 9 bases fitting TRBD1. Germline trimming cut 6 bases from V and 1 base from J; bases unmatched to any gene: 4. Germline V gene data show CDR1 as DFQATT and CDR2 as SNEGSKA (reference sequence). The CDR3 length is 14 residues.

About this clonotype: This may come from a read error, since a much larger clone is one base off. The J gene is TRBJ1-1, the V gene TRBV6-2 or TRBV6-3; D gene ambiguous. The germline V and J ends were trimmed by 5 bases and 3 bases, with 10 bases remaining between them. This CDR3 spans 13 amino acids. Germline lookup yields CDR1 MNHEY and CDR2 SVGEGT. CDR3 sequence (DNA): TGTGCCAGCAGTCACGACGGGGACACTGAAGCTTTCTTT. Amino acid sequence: CASSHDGDTEAFF.

This sequence joins TRBV5-1 and TRBJ2-5; D might be TRBD1 (6 bases). V shed 1 base and J shed 3 bases, with 10 bases lying between them. The germline gives CDR1 SGHRS, CDR2 YFSETQ. This CDR3 contains 14 residues. CDR3 residues: CASSLQWTEETQYF. CDR3 coding DNA: TGCGCCAGCAGCTTGCAATGGACAGAAGAGACCCAGTACTTC.

Ten or more counts support this clonotype. V usage is TRBV2 and J usage is TRBJ1-1; D call uncertain. Germline V gene sequence: CDR1 SNHLY, CDR2 FYNNEI. This CDR3 spans 12 amino acids. V was shortened by 6 bases and J by 4 bases, with 9 bases between the two germline ends. The CDR3 is CASRGPGTEAFF. The CDR3 nucleotides read TGTGCCAGCAGGGGTCCGGGCACTGAAGCTTTCTTT. The full variable domain, rest sourced from reference TRBV2 and TRBJ1-1, is EPEVTQTPSHQVTQMGQEVILRCVPISNHLYFYWYRQILGQKVEFLVSFYNNEISEKSEIFDDQFSVERPDGSNFTLKIRSTKLEDSAMYFCASRGPGTEAFFGQGTRLTVV.

The chain links TRBV7-2 to TRBJ2-7; 9 bases align to TRBD2. The CDR3 has 17 residues. The V gene's germline CDR1 is SGHTA and CDR2 FQGNSA. With V trimmed by 2 bases and J by 6 bases, 14 bases remained unmatched. The chain's CDR3 is CASSLMPRGGPSGEQYF. The CDR3, as DNA: TGTGCCAGCAGCTTAATGCCGCGGGGGGGCCCCAGTGGCGAGCAGTACTTC.

This clonotype was counted between two and nine times. CDR3 amino acids: CSASGPMNTEAFF. The CDR3 region has the DNA TGCAGTGCCTCGGGGCCGATGAACACTGAAGCTTTCTTT. This rearrangement joins TRBV20-1 to TRBJ1-1; weak D call: TRBD1 (5 bases). The CDR3 loop spans 13 amino acids. Trimming cost V 6 bases and J 0 bases, with 11 bases left between them. Germline CDR1 DFQATT, CDR2 SNEGSKA (reference sequence).

This chain connects TRBV7-9 to TRBJ1-5; 7 bases are shared with TRBD1. Germline loops: CDR1 SEHNR, CDR2 FQNEAQ (reference sequence). The CDR3 spans 16 residues. V lost 5 bases, J lost 5 bases, and 12 bases stayed unmatched. CDR3 DNA sequence: TGTGCCAGCAGCCAAACAGGGGCCTCAGGAGATCAGCCCCAGCATTTT. Protein product: CASSQTGASGDQPQHF.

This clonotype was found many times. The chain links TRBV12-3 or TRBV12-4 to TRBJ2-2, with D hard to call. The CDR3 is 15 amino acids. V dropped 6 bases and J dropped 0 bases, with 11 bases sitting between them. The CDR3 DNA follows: TGTGCCAGCAGAGAAGGTTTTGCGAACACCGGGGAGCTGTTTTTT. Translating gives CASREGFANTGELFF.

The V call is TRBV5-1, the J call TRBJ2-5; 9 bases agree with TRBD1. Losses at the gene ends were 5 bases for V and 5 bases for J; bases not matched to a gene: 10. This CDR3 is 15 amino acids long. Germline V gene data show CDR1 as SGHRS and CDR2 as YFSETQ. This CDR3 is CASRGGTGTTETQYF. CDR3 DNA: TGCGCCAGCAGGGGGGGGACAGGGACCACGGAGACCCAGTACTTC.

The chain uses TRBV20-1 and TRBJ1-1; D gene uncertain. The CDR3 runs to 16 residues. Trimming removed 8 bases at V and 0 bases at J, with 22 bases between. Germline V lookup: CDR1 DFQATT, CDR2 SNEGSKA (reference sequence). The CDR3 nucleotides read TGCAGTAATACCAGGCACGGGAACAGCATGAACACTGAAGCTTTCTTT. Amino acids: CSNTRHGNSMNTEAFF.

The CDR3 nucleotides are TGTGCCAGCAGCTTCCATGGCGAAAAACTGTTTTTT. Translating gives CASSFHGEKLFF. The V gene is TRBV11-1, the J gene TRBJ1-4; no clear D. Germline V gene sequence: CDR1 SGHAT, CDR2 FQDESV (reference sequence). The CDR3 has 12 residues. Trimming stripped 3 bases from V and 8 bases from J, with 7 bases between.

CDR3 DNA: TGCAGTGCTAAGGACGGTAATTCACCCCTCCACTTT. The encoded protein is CSAKDGNSPLHF. This chain links TRBV20-1 with TRBJ1-6; D gene uncertain. The CDR3 runs to 12 residues. The germline V gene has CDR1 DFQATT and CDR2 SNEGSKA (reference sequence). Trimming pared 4 bases from V and 6 bases from J, leaving 7 bases between.

The chain uses TRBV2 and TRBJ2-3; D is ambiguous. CDR3 size: 14 residues. The germline V and J ends were trimmed by 7 bases and 1 base, with 12 bases remaining between them. Per the germline V gene, CDR1 is SNHLY and CDR2 is FYNNEI. The CDR3 region is CASNWVLGTDTQYF. The CDR3 nucleotides are TGTGCCAGCAATTGGGTTTTGGGCACAGATACGCAGTATTTT.

This clonotype was seen a few times. This rearrangement joins TRBV7-2 to TRBJ2-7, with a weak D call TRBD2 (5 bases). The V end was cut by 2 bases, the J end by 4 bases, with 15 bases between. Germline assignment: CDR1 SGHTA and CDR2 FQGNSA. CDR3 size: 15 residues. The CDR3: CASSLLGSGAYEQYF. The CDR3 region has the DNA TGTGCCAGCAGCTTATTGGGGAGCGGAGCTTACGAGCAGTACTTC.

This clonotype was detected a few times. The junction departs from germline at one end; a sequencing error may be responsible. This chain uses TRBV18 with TRBJ2-5; perhaps D is TRBD1 or TRBD2 (5 bases each). Germline CDR1 KGHSH, CDR2 LQKENI. This CDR3 contains 12 residues. CDR3 nucleotide sequence: TGTGCCAGCTCACCTAACCGGGACCCTCCGGCCTTC. It encodes CASSPNRDPPAF.

This clonotype was counted many times. The chain combines TRBV28 with TRBJ2-7, with 10 positions matching TRBD1. Germline V gives CDR1 MDHEN, CDR2 SYDVKM. The CDR3 sequence is 13 residues long. The V and J ends lost 5 bases and 9 bases, in that order; junction bases with no gene match: 7. In DNA, the CDR3 is TGTGCCAGCAGTACCGGGACAGGGGATTTGCAGTACTTC. Its protein product is CASSTGTGDLQYF.

The chain joins TRBV2 to TRBJ2-2, with 8 bases fitting TRBD1. Unmatched junction bases numbered 8, after V lost 7 bases and J lost 7 bases. The germline CDR1 and CDR2 sequences are SNHLY and FYNNEI. The CDR3 totals 14 residues. As DNA, the CDR3 is TGTGCCAGCACCTTGGACAGGGCGGTCGGGGAGCTGTTTTTT. Its protein product is CASTLDRAVGELFF.

Of note for this clonotype: A much larger clone lies one base from this, so it may be a read error. The chain is built from TRBV28 and TRBJ1-5; D gene ambiguous. Trimming left V 6 bases short and J 9 bases short, with 18 bases between. CDR3 length: 14 amino acids. The germline V gene encodes CDR1 MDHEN and CDR2 SYDVKM. CDR3 in DNA: TGTGCCAGCAGACTCGACGGAGTTGGGTCGCCCCAGCATTTT. It is translated as CASRLDGVGSPQHF.

On this clonotype itself: A much more abundant neighbour one base away suggests this may be a read error. The V and J genes are TRBV12-3 or TRBV12-4 and TRBJ2-7; no clear D gene. The V and J ends lost 5 bases and 3 bases respectively, with 11 bases between them. The CDR3 contains 13 residues. The CDR3 protein is CASSDLDHYEQYF. The CDR3 DNA follows: TGTGCCAGCAGTGATTTGGACCACTACGAGCAGTACTTC.

This clonotype was observed many times. V gene TRBV28 combines with J gene TRBJ1-1, with TRBD1 as a possible D gene (5 bases). Germline lookup yields CDR1 MDHEN and CDR2 SYDVKM. Trimming removed 5 bases from V and 1 base from J, with 14 bases in between. The CDR3 is made up of 15 amino acids. The CDR3 region is CASSKRTSPNTEAFF. DNA for the CDR3: TGTGCCAGCAGTAAACGGACATCCCCGAACACTGAAGCTTTCTTT. Variable domain in full (rest from reference TRBV28 and TRBJ1-1): DVKVTQSSRYLVKRTGEKVFLECVQDMDHENMFWYRQDPGLGLRLIYFSYDVKMKEKGDIPEGYSVSREKKERFSLILESASTNQTSMYLCASSKRTSPNTEAFFGQGTRLTVV.

This clonotype appeared a few times. The CDR3 DNA sequence: TGTGCCAGCGGCCCCGACTGGAACACTGAAGCTTTCTTT. Protein product: CASGPDWNTEAFF. The chain recombines TRBV12-3 or TRBV12-4 with TRBJ1-1, with D unclear. This CDR3 region has 13 residues. V was pared by 8 bases and J by 1 base, with 11 bases between.

Regarding this clonotype: Because the CDR3 is missing its conserved closing phenylalanine or tryptophan, this is likely a read error. This chain connects TRBV13 to TRBJ2-5; D ambiguous. Per the germline V gene, CDR1 is PRHDT and CDR2 is FYEKMQ (reference sequence). The V gene lost 3 bases and the J gene lost 2 bases, with 4 bases spanning the gap. This CDR3 is 12 amino acids long. CDR3 in DNA: TGTGCCAGCAGCTTGGGTCAAGAGACCCAGTACTCC. Translated: CASSLGQETQYS.

There are a few counts of this clonotype. The gene calls are TRBV7-9 and TRBJ1-2; the match to TRBD1 covers 8 bases. Germline CDR1 SEHNR, CDR2 FQNEAQ (reference sequence). CDR3 size: 16 residues. The ends lost 7 bases at V and 2 bases at J; junction bases unmatched: 12. The CDR3 DNA sequence: TGTGCCAGCACCGATAATCCGGGACAGGAGAACTATGGCTACACCTTC. Its protein is CASTDNPGQENYGYTF.